This entry concerns a single T cell receptor (beta chain). The antigen is not known. It was with 60 Vbeta and 13 Jbeta primers that the PCR ran. Here immunoSEQ multiplex PCR was the method, and the copy in TCRdb shows in-frame clones only, minus some. There are 110,000 to 150,000 clones in the sample; around 10% occur only once, and about 1.7% lies in the top ten. This entry belongs to a study of cytomegalovirus exposure and HLA in healthy donors. Notes on the study in general: What a later analysis showed was that several of the most significant clusters appeared linked to common viral pathogens. Reportedly, TCR beta sequences accurately predicted HLA-A and HLA-B alleles in most subjects. TCR beta chains associated with HLA were, in a later analysis, more clonally expanded than equally common others.

Donors in the study were healthy people who gave bone marrow. The sample was PBMCs. This TCR came from a male donor in good health and CMV-seronegative.

CDR3 loop: CASSPDRSEKLFF. As DNA, the CDR3 is TGCGCCAGCAGCCCAGACAGGTCAGAAAAACTGTTTTTT. The V and J genes are TRBV4-3 and TRBJ1-4, with a tentative D call TRBD1 (6 bases). Germline loops: CDR1 LGHNA, CDR2 YSLEER. The CDR3 loop spans 13 amino acids. V was pared by 4 bases and J by 8 bases, with 11 bases between.